This T cell receptor beta chain comes out of a study of circulating and synovial CD4+ cells in juvenile arthritis. This clone was observed a single time. Its antigen remains unidentified. TCRdb's copy holds only in-frame clones and misses some; the assay was immunoSEQ multiplex PCR. The sample has 30,000 to 35,000 clones, less than 97% seen once. Germline V gene lookup returns CDR1 LNHDA and CDR2 SQIVND (reference sequence). The CDR3 runs 14 residues. V was clipped by 5 bases and J by 0 bases, with 9 bases between them. Overall study results and limits: Measured synovium overlap likely understates the true shared repertoire. These blood cells shared more CDR3 sequences with synovium than bulk blood.

The sample consisted of CD4+ T cells from blood. V usage is TRBV19 and J usage is TRBJ2-3; TRBD1 might be the D (5 bases). The sequence derives from a human donor with juvenile idiopathic arthritis. DNA of the CDR3: TGTGCCAGTAGTCTCAGACAGAGCACAGATACGCAGTATTTT. Encoded protein: CASSLRQSTDTQYF.